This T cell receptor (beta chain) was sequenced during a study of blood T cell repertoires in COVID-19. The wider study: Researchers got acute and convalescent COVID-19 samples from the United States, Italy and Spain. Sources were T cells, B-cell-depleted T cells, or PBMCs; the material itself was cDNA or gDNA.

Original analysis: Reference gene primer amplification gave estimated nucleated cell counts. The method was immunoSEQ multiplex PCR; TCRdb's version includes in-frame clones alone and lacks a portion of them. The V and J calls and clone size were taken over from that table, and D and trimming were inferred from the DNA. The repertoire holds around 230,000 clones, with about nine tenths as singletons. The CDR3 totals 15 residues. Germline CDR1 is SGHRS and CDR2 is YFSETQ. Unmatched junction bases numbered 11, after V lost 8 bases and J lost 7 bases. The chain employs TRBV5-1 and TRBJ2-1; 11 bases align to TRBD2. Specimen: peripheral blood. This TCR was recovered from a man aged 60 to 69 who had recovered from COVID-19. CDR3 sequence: CASRGTSGIRNEQFF. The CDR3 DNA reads TGCGCCAGTCGTGGGACTAGCGGTATTCGGAATGAGCAGTTCTTC.